This entry lists 5 T cell receptor beta chains sequenced from one sample in a study of patients and donors after allogeneic stem cell transplantation. MiXCR, run by TCRdb on the RT-PCR reads, gives a single entry per CDR3 protein. The sample has about 88,000 distinct CDR3 sequences, approximately 49% seen once. The sample comprised blood, either unsorted or a sorted T cell fraction (not recorded which). These receptors were obtained from a human donor who was either an allogeneic HSCT recipient or a stem cell or donor lymphocyte infusion donor (not recorded which). It is not recorded whose cells these are; they may come from a transplant donor.

This CDR3 is CASSRDRMNTEAFF. For the CDR3, the DNA is TGTGCCAGCAGCCGGGACCGAATGAACACTGAAGCTTTCTTT. The rearrangement links TRBV4-2 to TRBJ1-1, with TRBD1 as a possible D gene (5 bases). The CDR3 sequence is 14 residues long. V was trimmed by 4 bases and J by 0 bases, leaving 9 bases between them. Germline V gene data show CDR1 as LGHNA and CDR2 as YNFKEQ.

The chain is built from TRBV4-3 and TRBJ2-7; 9 bases agree with TRBD1. In germline, CDR1 is LGHNA, CDR2 YSLEER. Trimming cost V 1 base and J 2 bases; bases outside gene matches: 6. The CDR3 is made up of 16 amino acids. CDR3 nucleotide sequence: TGCGCCAGCAGCCAAGGGCGACAGGGGGTGACCTACGAGCAGTACTTC. It is translated as CASSQGRQGVTYEQYF.

This clonotype showed up just a few times. This CDR3 is CASSLLTGSNTEAFF. In nucleotides, the CDR3 is TGTGCCAGCAGCCTACTGACAGGGAGCAACACTGAAGCTTTCTTT. The chain uses TRBV12-3 or TRBV12-4 and TRBJ1-1; TRBD1 matches at 7 bases. Trimming took 6 bases from V and 2 from J; bases not matched to a gene: 9. The CDR3 has 15 amino acids.

The sample holds a few counts of this clonotype. The gene calls are TRBV24-1 and TRBJ1-2; D unresolved. V was shortened by 0 bases and J by 4 bases, with 8 bases between the two germline ends. Per germline, CDR1 KGHDR and CDR2 SFDVKD. CDR3 size: 14 residues. The CDR3 spells CATSDLSASYGYTF. The CDR3 DNA is TGTGCCACCAGTGATTTGTCGGCTTCCTATGGCTACACCTTC.

This rearrangement joins TRBV7-8 to TRBJ2-1; 11 bases line up with TRBD2. V was pared by 6 bases and J by 3 bases, with 13 bases of the junction left unmatched. This CDR3 has 18 residues. From germline, CDR1 is SGHVS and CDR2 FQNEAQ. This chain's CDR3 is CASSFRAGLAENYNEQFF. The CDR3, as DNA: TGTGCCAGCAGTTTCCGAGCGGGACTAGCGGAAAACTACAATGAGCAGTTCTTC.